This TCR beta chain originates from a study of cytomegalovirus exposure and HLA in healthy donors. V dropped 1 base and J dropped 7 bases, with 11 bases sitting between them. The germline CDR1 and CDR2 sequences are MNHNS and SASEGT. The CDR3 loop spans 14 amino acids. For this clone: What it recognizes is unknown.

The primer mix had 60 Vbeta and 13 Jbeta primers. Clones were read by immunoSEQ multiplex PCR, and TCRdb kept only the in-frame ones, dropping some. The sample consists of around 130,000 clones, roughly four fifths of them appearing once. Study-level points and caveats: The classifier was said to identify cytomegalovirus status with high specificity and sensitivity.

Sequencing was done on a sample of PBMCs. The receptor was isolated from a girl aged 2 to 10 in good health and CMV-seronegative. V is TRBV6-1 and J is TRBJ1-5, with D possibly TRBD1 on 6 matching bases. The CDR3: CASSEDRVGQPQHF. CDR3 nucleotides: TGTGCCAGCAGTGAAGACAGGGTCGGGCAGCCCCAGCATTTT.